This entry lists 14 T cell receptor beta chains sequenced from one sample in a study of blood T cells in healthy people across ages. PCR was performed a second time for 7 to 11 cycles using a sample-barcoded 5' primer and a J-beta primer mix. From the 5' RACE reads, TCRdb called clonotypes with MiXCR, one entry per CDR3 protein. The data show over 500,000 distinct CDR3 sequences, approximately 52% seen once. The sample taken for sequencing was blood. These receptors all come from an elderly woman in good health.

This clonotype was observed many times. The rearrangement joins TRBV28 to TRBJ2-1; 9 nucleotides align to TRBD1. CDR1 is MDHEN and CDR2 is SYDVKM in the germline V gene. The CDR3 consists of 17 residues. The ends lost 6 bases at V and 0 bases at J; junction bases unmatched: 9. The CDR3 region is CASSGTGTYSSYNEQFF. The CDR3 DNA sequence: TGTGCCAGCAGCGGGACAGGGACCTACAGCTCCTACAATGAGCAGTTCTTC. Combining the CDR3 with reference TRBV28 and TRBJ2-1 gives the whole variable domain DVKVTQSSRYLVKRTGEKVFLECVQDMDHENMFWYRQDPGLGLRLIYFSYDVKMKEKGDIPEGYSVSREKKERFSLILESASTNQTSMYLCASSGTGTYSSYNEQFFGPGTRLTVL.

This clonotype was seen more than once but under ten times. CDR3 in amino acids: CSARDDVAGNTEAFF. Written as DNA, the CDR3 is TGCAGTGCTAGAGATGACGTGGCGGGGAACACTGAAGCTTTCTTT. The rearrangement joins TRBV20-1 to TRBJ1-1; D not resolved. Germline-derived CDR1 and CDR2 are DFQATT and SNEGSKA (reference sequence). The CDR3 runs 15 residues. Trimming left V 0 bases short and J 1 base short, with 12 bases between.

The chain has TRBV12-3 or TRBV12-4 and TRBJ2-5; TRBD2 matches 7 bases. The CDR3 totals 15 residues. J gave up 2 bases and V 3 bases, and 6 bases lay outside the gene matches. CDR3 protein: CASSLTSSPQETQYF. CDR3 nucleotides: TGTGCCAGCAGTTTGACTAGCAGCCCTCAAGAGACCCAGTACTTC.

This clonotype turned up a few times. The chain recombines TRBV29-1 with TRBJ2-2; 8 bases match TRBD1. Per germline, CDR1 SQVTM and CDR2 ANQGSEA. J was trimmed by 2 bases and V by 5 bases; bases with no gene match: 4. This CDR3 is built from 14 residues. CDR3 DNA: TGCAGCGTTCCGGACAGGGCCAACACCGGGGAGCTGTTTTTT. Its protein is CSVPDRANTGELFF.

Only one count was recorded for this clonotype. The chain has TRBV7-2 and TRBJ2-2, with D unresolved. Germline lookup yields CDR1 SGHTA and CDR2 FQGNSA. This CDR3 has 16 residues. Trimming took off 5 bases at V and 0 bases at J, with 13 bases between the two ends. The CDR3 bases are TGTGCCAGCAGCCCCCGCTGGACCGCGAACACCGGGGAGCTGTTTTTT. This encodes CASSPRWTANTGELFF. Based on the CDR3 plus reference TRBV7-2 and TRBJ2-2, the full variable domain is GAGVSQSPSNKVTEKGKDVELRCDPISGHTALYWYRQSLGQGLEFLIYFQGNSAPDKSGLPSDRFSAERTGGSVSTLTIQRTQQEDSAVYLCASSPRWTANTGELFFGEGSRLTVL.

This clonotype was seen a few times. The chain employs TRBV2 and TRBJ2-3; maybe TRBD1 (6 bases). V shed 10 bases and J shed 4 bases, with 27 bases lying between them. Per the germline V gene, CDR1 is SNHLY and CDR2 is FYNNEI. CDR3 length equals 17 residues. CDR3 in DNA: TGTGCCACGCACAGGGACCCTGCCGAGCGCGGCGCAGATACGCAGTATTTT. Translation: CATHRDPAERGADTQYF.

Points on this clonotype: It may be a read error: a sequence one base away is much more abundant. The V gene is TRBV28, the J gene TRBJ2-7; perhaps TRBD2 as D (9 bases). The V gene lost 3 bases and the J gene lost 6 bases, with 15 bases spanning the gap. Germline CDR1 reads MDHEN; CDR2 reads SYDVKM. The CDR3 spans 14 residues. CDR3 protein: CASSFASGTGEQYF. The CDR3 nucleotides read TGTGCCAGCAGTTTTGCTAGCGGGACAGGCGAGCAGTACTTC. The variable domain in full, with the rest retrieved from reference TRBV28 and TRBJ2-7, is DVKVTQSSRYLVKRTGEKVFLECVQDMDHENMFWYRQDPGLGLRLIYFSYDVKMKEKGDIPEGYSVSREKKERFSLILESASTNQTSMYLCASSFASGTGEQYFGPGTRLTVT.

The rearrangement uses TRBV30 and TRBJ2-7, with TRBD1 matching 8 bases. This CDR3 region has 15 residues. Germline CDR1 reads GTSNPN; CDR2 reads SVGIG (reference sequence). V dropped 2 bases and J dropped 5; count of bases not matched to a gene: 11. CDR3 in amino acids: CAWSKTRTGLHEQYF. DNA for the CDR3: TGTGCCTGGAGTAAAACTCGGACAGGGCTCCACGAGCAGTACTTC.

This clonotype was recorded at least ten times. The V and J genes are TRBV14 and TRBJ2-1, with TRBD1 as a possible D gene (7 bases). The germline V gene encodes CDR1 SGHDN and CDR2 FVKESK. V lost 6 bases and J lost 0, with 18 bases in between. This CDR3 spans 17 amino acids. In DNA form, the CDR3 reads TGTGCCAGCAGTTACCACCCGCGGGACAGCTCCTACAATGAGCAGTTCTTC. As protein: CASSYHPRDSSYNEQFF.

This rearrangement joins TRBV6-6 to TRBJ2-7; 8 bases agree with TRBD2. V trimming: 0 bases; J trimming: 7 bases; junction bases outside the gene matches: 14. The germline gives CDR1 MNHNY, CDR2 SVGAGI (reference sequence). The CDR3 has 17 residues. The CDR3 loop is CASSYSGLAGGGNEQYF. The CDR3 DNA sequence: TGTGCCAGCAGTTACTCAGGGCTGGCGGGGGGAGGGAATGAGCAGTACTTC.

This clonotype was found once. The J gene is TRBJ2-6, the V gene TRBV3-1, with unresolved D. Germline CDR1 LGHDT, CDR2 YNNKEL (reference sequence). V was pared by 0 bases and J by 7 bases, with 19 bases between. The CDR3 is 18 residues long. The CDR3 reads CASSQDPLLTLPANVLTF. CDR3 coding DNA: TGTGCCAGCAGCCAAGATCCGCTCTTGACTCTTCCAGCCAACGTCCTGACTTTC.

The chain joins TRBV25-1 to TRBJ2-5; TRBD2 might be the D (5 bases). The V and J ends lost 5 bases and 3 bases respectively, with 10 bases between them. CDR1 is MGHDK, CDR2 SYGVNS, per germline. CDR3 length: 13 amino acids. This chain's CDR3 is CASSILEEETQYF. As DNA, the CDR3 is TGTGCCAGCAGTATACTGGAGGAAGAGACCCAGTACTTC.

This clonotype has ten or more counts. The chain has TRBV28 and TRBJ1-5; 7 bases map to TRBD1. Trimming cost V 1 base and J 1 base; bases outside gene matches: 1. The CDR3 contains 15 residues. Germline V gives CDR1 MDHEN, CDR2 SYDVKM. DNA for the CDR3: TGTGCCAGCAGTTTATCAGGGGGGAGCAATCAGCCCCAGCATTTT. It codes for CASSLSGGSNQPQHF.

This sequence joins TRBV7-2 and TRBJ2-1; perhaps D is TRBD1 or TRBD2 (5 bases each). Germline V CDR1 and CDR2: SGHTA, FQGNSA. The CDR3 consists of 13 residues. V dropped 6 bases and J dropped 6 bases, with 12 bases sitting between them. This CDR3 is CASRIPGPNEQFF. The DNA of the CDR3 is TGTGCCAGCAGAATACCGGGACCCAATGAGCAGTTCTTC.